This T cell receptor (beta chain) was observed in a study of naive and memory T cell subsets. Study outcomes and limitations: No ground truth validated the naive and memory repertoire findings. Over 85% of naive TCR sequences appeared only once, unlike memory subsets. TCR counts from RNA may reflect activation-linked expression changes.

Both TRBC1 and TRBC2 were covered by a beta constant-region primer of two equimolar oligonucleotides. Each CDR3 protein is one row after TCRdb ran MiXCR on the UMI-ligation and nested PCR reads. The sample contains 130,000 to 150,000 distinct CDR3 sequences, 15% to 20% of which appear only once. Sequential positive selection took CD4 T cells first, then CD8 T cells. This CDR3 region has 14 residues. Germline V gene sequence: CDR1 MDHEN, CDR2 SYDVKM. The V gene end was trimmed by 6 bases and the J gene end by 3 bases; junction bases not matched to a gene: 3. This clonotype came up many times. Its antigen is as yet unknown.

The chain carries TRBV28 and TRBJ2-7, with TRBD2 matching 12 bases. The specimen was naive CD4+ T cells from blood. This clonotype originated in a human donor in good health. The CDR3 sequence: CASSLAGGHYEQYF. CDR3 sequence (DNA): TGTGCCAGCAGCCTAGCGGGAGGGCACTACGAGCAGTACTTC. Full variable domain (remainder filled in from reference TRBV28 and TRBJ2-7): DVKVTQSSRYLVKRTGEKVFLECVQDMDHENMFWYRQDPGLGLRLIYFSYDVKMKEKGDIPEGYSVSREKKERFSLILESASTNQTSMYLCASSLAGGHYEQYFGPGTRLTVT.